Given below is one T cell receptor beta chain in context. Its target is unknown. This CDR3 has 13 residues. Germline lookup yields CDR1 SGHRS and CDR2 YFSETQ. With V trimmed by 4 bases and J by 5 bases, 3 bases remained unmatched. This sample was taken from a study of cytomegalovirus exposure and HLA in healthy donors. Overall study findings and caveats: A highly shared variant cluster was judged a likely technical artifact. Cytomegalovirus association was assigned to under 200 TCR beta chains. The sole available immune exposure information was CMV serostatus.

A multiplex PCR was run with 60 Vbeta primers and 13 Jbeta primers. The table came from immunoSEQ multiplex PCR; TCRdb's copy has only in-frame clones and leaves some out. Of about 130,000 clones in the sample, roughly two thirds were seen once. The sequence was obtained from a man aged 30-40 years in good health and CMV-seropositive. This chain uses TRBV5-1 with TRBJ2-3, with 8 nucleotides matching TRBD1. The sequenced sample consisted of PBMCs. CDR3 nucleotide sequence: TGCGCCAGCAGCGGACAGGGTGGAGATACGCAGTATTTT. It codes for CASSGQGGDTQYF.